This paragraph covers one T cell receptor beta chain sequence. The sample comes from a study of cytomegalovirus exposure and HLA in healthy donors. Study-level background: Clustering assigned over 70% of the approximately 400 genotyped donors to the Caucasian-associated ancestry cluster.

In the PCR, 60 Vbeta and 13 Jbeta primers were used. TCRdb's copy holds only in-frame clones and misses some; the assay was immunoSEQ multiplex PCR. The profile covers about 150,000 clones, with over 65% appearing a single time and 1.4% to 1.5% taken by the ten largest. Germline loops: CDR1 SNHLY, CDR2 FYNNEI. The CDR3 sequence is 16 residues long. With 3 bases removed from V and 6 bases from J, the gap between germline ends came to 19 bases. This sequence originates from a woman aged 25 to 45 in good health and CMV-seropositive. The chain recombines TRBV2 with TRBJ2-3, with D possibly TRBD2 on 8 matching bases. What was sequenced was PBMCs. CDR3 sequence (DNA): TGTGCCAGCAGTGACGCTGCCGGGAGGGGGCCGGATACGCAGTATTTT. It yields the protein CASSDAAGRGPDTQYF.